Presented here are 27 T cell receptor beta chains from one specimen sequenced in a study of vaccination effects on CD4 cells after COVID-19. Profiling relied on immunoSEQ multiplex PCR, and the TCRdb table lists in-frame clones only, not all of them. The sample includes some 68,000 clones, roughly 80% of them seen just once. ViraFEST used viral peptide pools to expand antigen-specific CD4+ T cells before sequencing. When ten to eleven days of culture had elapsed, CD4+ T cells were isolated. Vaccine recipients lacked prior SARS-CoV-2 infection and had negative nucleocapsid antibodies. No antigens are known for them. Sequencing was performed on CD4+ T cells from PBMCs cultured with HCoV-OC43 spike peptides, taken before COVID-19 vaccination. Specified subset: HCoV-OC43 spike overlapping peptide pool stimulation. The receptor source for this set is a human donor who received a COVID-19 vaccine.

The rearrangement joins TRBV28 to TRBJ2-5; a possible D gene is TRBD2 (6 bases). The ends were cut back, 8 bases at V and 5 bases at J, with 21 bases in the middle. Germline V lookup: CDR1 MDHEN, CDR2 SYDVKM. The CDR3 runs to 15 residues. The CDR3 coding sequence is TGTGCCAGCGTCGTAAGGGGTATGGGGAGGGAGACCCAGTACTTC. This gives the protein CASVVRGMGRETQYF.

The CDR3 loop is CASSIPDYYGYTF. CDR3 in DNA: TGTGCCAGTAGTATCCCAGATTACTATGGCTACACCTTC. The chain couples TRBV19 to TRBJ1-2, with D unresolved. This CDR3 has 13 residues. CDR1 LNHDA and CDR2 SQIVND come from the germline V gene (reference sequence). Trimming shortened V by 3 bases and J by 3 bases, and 8 bases separated the two germline ends.

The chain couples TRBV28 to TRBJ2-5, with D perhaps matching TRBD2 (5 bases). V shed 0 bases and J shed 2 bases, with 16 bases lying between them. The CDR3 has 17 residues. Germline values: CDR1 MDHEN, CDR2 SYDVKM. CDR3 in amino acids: CASSLWATTGRQETQYF. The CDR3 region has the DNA TGTGCCAGCAGTTTATGGGCGACTACTGGCCGACAAGAGACCCAGTACTTC.

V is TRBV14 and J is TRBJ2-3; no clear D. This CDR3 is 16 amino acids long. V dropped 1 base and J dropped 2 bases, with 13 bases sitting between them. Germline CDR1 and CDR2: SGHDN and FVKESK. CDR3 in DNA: TGTGCCAGCAGCCAAGTGGGTTGGCGGTCCACAGATACGCAGTATTTT. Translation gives CASSQVGWRSTDTQYF.

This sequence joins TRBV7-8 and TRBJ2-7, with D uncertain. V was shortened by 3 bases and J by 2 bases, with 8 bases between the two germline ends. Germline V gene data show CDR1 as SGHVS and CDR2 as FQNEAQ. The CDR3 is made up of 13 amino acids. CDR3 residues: CASSFGRAYEQYV. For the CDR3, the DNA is TGTGCCAGCAGCTTCGGTCGTGCCTACGAGCAGTACGTC.

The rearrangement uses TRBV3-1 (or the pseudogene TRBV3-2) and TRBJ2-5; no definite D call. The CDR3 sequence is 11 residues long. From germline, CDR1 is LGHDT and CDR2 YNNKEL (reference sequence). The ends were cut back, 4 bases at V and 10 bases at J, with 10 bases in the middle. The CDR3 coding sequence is TGTGCCAGCAGCCCCTCCCAAATCCAGTACTTC. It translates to CASSPSQIQYF.

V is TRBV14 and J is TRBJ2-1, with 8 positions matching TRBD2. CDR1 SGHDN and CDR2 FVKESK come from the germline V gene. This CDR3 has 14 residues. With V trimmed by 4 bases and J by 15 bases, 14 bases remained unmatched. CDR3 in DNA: TGTGCCAGCAGCCTAGGGGTCGCAGCGGGGGTAGCGTTCTTC. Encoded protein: CASSLGVAAGVAFF. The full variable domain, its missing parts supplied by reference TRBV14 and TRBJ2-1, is EAGVTQFPSHSVIEKGQTVTLRCDPISGHDNLYWYRRVMGKEIKFLLHFVKESKQDESGMPNNRFLAERTGGTYSTLKVQPAELEDSGVYFCASSLGVAAGVAFFGPGTRLTVL.

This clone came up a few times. CDR3 coding DNA: TGTGCCAGCAGTGAGGGCAGGGAAGTTGAGCAGTACGTC. Amino acid sequence: CASSEGREVEQYV. The V call is TRBV2, the J call TRBJ2-7, with D perhaps TRBD1 (5 bases). Per the germline V gene, CDR1 is SNHLY and CDR2 is FYNNEI. This CDR3 spans 13 amino acids. Trimming cost V 3 bases and J 7 bases, with 13 bases left between them.

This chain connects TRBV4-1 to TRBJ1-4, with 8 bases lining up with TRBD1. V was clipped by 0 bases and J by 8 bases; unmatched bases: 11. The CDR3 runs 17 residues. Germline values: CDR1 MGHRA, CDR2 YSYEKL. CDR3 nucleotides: TGCGCCAGCAGCCAAGATTTTGCAGGGGGCAAGGAAGAAAAACTGTTTTTT. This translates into CASSQDFAGGKEEKLFF.

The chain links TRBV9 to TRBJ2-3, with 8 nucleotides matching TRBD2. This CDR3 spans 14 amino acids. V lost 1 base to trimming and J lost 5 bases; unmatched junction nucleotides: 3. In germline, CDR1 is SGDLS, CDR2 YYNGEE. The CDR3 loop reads CASSVLAGLDTQYF. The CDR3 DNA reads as TGTGCCAGCAGCGTATTAGCGGGGTTAGATACGCAGTATTTT.

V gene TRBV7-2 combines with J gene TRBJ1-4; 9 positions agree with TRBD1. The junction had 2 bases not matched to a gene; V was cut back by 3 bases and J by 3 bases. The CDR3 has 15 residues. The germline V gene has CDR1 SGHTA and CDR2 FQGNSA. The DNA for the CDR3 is TGTGCCAGCAGCTTCCGACAGGGGGCTAATGAAAAACTGTTTTTT. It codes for CASSFRQGANEKLFF.

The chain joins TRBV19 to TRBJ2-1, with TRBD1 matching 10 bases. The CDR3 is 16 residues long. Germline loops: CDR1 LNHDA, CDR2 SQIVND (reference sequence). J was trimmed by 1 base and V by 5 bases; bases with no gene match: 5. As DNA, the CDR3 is TGTGCCAGTAGTTACGGGACAGGGGAATCCTACAATGAGCAGTTCTTC. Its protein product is CASSYGTGESYNEQFF.

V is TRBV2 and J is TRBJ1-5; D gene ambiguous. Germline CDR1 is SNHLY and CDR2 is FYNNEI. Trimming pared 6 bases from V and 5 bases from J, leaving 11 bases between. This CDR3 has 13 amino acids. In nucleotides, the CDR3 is TGTGCCAGCAGGGCGGACGGATATCAGCCCCAGCATTTT. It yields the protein CASRADGYQPQHF.

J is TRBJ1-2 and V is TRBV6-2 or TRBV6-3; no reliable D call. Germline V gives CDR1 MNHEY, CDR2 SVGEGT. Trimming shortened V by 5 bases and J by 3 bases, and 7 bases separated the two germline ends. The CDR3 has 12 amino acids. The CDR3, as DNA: TGTGCCAGCAGTAGGGCAGACTATGGCTACACCTTC. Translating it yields CASSRADYGYTF.

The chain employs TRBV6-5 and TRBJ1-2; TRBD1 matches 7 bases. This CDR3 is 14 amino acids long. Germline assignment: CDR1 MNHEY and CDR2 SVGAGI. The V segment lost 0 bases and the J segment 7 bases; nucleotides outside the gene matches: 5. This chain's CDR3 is CASSYSRQGGGYTF. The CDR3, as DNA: TGTGCCAGCAGTTACTCTCGACAGGGTGGTGGCTACACCTTC.

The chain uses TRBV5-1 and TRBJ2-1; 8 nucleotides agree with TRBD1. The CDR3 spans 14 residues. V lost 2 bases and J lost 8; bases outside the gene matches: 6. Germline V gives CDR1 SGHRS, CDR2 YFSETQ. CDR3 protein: CASSFQGAVDEQFF. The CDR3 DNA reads TGCGCCAGCAGCTTCCAGGGGGCTGTGGATGAGCAGTTCTTC.

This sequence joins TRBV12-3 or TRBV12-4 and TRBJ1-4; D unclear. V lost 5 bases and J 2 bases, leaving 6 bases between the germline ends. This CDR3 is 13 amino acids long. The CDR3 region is CASSTRTNEKLFF. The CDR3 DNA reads TGTGCCAGCAGTACCCGGACTAATGAAAAACTGTTTTTT.

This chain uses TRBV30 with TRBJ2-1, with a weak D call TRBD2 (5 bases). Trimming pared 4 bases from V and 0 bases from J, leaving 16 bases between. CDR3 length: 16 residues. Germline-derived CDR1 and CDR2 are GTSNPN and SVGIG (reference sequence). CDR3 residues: CAWNKRASSSYNEQFF. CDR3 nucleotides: TGTGCCTGGAATAAGAGGGCCTCAAGCTCCTACAATGAGCAGTTCTTC.

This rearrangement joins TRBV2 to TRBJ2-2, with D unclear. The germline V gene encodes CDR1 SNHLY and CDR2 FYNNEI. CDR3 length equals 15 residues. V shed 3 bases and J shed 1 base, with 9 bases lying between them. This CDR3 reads CASSERLMNTGELFF. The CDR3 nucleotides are TGTGCCAGCAGTGAGCGGCTGATGAACACCGGGGAGCTGTTTTTT.

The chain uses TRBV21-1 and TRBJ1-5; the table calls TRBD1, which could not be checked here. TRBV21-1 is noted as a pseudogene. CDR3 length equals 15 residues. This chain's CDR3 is CASSAGQVNNQPQHF. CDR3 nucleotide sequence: TGTGCCAGCAGCGCGGGACAGGTTAACAATCAGCCCCAGCATTTT.

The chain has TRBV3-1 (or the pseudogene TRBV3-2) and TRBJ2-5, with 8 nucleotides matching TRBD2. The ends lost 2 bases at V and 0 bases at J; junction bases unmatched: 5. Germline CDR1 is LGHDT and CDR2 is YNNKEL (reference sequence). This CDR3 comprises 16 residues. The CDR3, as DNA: TGTGCCAGCAGCCAATTTGTCGGGGGGGACCAAGAGACCCAGTACTTC. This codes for CASSQFVGGDQETQYF.

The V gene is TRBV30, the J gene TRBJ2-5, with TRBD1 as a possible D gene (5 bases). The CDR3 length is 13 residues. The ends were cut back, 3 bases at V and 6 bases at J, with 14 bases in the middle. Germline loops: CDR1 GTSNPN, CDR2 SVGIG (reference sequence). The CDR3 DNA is TGTGCCTGGAGCAGGGATTATGCGAAGACCCAGTACTTC. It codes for CAWSRDYAKTQYF.

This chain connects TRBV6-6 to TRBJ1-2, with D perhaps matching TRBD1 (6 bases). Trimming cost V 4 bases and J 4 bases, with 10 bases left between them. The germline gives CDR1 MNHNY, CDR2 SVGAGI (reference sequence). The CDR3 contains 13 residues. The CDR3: CASSLTGLYGYTF. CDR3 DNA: TGTGCCAGCAGTTTAACAGGGCTCTATGGCTACACCTTC.

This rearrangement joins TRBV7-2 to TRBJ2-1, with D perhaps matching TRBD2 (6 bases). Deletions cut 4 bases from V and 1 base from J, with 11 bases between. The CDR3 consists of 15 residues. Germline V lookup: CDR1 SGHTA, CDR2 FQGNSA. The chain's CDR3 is CASSSTSRSYNEQFF. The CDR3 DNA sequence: TGTGCCAGCAGCTCTACTAGCCGTTCCTACAATGAGCAGTTCTTC.

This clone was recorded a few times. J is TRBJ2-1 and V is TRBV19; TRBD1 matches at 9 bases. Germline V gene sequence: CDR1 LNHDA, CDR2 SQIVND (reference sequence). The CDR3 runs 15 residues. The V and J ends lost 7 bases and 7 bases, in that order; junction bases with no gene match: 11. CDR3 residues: CASKVRGTGWNEQFF. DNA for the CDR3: TGTGCCAGTAAGGTGCGTGGGACAGGGTGGAATGAGCAGTTCTTC.

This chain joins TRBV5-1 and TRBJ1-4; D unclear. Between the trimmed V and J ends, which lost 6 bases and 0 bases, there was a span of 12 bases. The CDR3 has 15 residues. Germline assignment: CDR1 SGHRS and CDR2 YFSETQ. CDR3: CASTPGRTTNEKLFF. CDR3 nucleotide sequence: TGCGCCAGCACCCCCGGCCGGACAACTAATGAAAAACTGTTTTTT.

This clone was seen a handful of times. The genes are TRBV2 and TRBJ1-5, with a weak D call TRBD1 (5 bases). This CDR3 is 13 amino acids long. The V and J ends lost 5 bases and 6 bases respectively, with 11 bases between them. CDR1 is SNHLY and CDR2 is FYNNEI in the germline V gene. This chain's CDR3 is CASSSGGIQPQHF. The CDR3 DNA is TGTGCCAGCAGTAGCGGGGGTATTCAGCCCCAGCATTTT.